A single T cell receptor beta chain is shown here with its context. The germline V gene encodes CDR1 MDHEN and CDR2 SYDVKM. The V end lost 7 bases, the J end lost 7 bases, and 22 bases lay between the germline ends. The CDR3 is 15 residues long. The sample comes from a study of blood T cell repertoires in COVID-19. Assay used: immunoSEQ multiplex PCR; TCRdb lists only in-frame clones, some missing. The table includes around 270,000 clones, 80% to 90% detected once. V gene TRBV28 combines with J gene TRBJ1-2; a possible D gene is TRBD1 (5 bases). The material sequenced was peripheral blood. The receptor was isolated from a young man with acute or convalescent COVID-19. The CDR3 DNA sequence: TGTGCCAGCACCTCCAATGCGCAGGGCAAGGGTGGCTACACCTTC. Translated, it gives CASTSNAQGKGGYTF.